This TCR beta chain was captured in a study of Ad26.COV2.S vaccination and SARS-CoV-2 variants. Profiled with immunoSEQ multiplex PCR; TCRdb holds only in-frame clones, not every one. The data show about 320,000 clones, roughly 84% seen once. Treatment described: around 19 received Ad26.COV2.S at low or high dose, single or two shots; about five received placebo; per-sample allocation not given. Sampling happened 63 days after the first vaccine or placebo injection. V was cut by 3 bases and J by 5 bases, with 7 bases left in between. CDR3 length equals 12 residues. The chain joins TRBV12-3 or TRBV12-4 to TRBJ1-2, with D hard to call. This specimen consisted of peripheral blood, obtained in a trial of Ad26.COV2.S vaccine versus placebo. The receptor was isolated from a person between 18 and 65 years old who received the Ad26.COV2.S COVID-19 vaccine or a placebo. CDR3 in DNA: TGTGCCAGCAGTTTTTTGGGTTATGGCTACACCTTC. Translated, it gives CASSFLGYGYTF.